Sequencing of this TCR beta chain was carried out in a study of tumor and adjacent non-tumor tissue in lung cancer. About the study: Patients comprised about a dozen adenocarcinoma, a couple of squamous cell carcinoma and 1 small cell lung cancer. The study's findings and limits: Tumor tissue had significantly higher TCR diversity than normal lung.

TCRbeta libraries were built with three rounds of nested PCR, modified from ARM-PCR. TCRdb re-called the multiplex PCR reads through MiXCR, storing one row per CDR3 protein. The table shows 65,000 to 95,000 distinct CDR3 sequences, with roughly 80% occurring only once. In germline, CDR1 is SGHRS, CDR2 YFSETQ. This CDR3 contains 15 residues. V dropped 7 bases and J dropped 5; count of bases not matched to a gene: 11. In its sample, this clonotype was seen many times. Its antigen is undetermined. The template was RNA from unsorted bulk tissue. The gene calls are TRBV5-1 and TRBJ2-3; 9 positions match TRBD2. Sequencing used lung tumor tissue. The receptor's source is a woman aged 45-60 years with non-small cell lung cancer. Here the CDR3 DNA reads TGCGCCAGCGCATCCCCGGGACTAGCAAAAGATACGCAGTATTTT. Translated: CASASPGLAKDTQYF. The variable domain in full, completed from reference TRBV5-1 and TRBJ2-3, reads KAGVTQTPRYLIKTRGQQVTLSCSPISGHRSVSWYQQTPGQGLQFLFEYFSETQRNKGNFPGRFSGRQFSNSRSEMNVSTLELGDSALYLCASASPGLAKDTQYFGPGTRLTVL.